This TCR beta chain originates from a study of cytomegalovirus exposure and HLA in healthy donors. 60 Vbeta and 13 Jbeta primers were used in PCR. The table came from immunoSEQ multiplex PCR; TCRdb's copy has only in-frame clones and leaves some out. The sample shows 150,000 to 200,000 clones, roughly 78% of them seen only once. Looked up from germline, CDR1 is LNHDA and CDR2 is SQIVND (reference sequence). V was trimmed by 6 bases and J by 5 bases, leaving 8 bases between them. The CDR3 length is 12 residues. The receptor was isolated from a woman aged 35 to 49 in good health and CMV-seronegative. The chain uses TRBV19 and TRBJ2-1, with D possibly being TRBD1 (6 bases). The sequenced sample consisted of PBMCs. This CDR3 reads CASRDSHNEQFF. Written as DNA, the CDR3 is TGTGCCAGTAGGGACAGTCACAATGAGCAGTTCTTC. Filled out from reference TRBV19 and TRBJ2-1, the complete variable domain reads DGGITQSPKYLFRKEGQNVTLSCEQNLNHDAMYWYRQDPGQGLRLIYYSQIVNDFQKGDIAEGYSVSREKKESFPLTVTSAQKNPTAFYLCASRDSHNEQFFGPGTRLTVL.